This T cell receptor (beta chain) was observed in a study of T cell responses to AZD1222 COVID-19 vaccine (dated by TCRdb to the early 2020s). Turning to the overall study: TCR sequencing covered over 230 trial participants: 200 to 220 given two doses of AZD1222 and 26 given two doses of MenACWY control vaccine. Trial participants were enrolled by age into 18-55, 56-69 and 70-plus year subgroups, with 148, 28 and 57 TCR-sequenced participants respectively. Overall results and qualifications from the work: Reportedly, close to half of the unique spike-specific TCRs recognized epitopes lying outside the regions that are mutated in the B.1.351 and B.1.1.7 variants. CD4 TCRs associated with the vaccine covered the entire spike protein, and the dominant responses were in regions 160-218 and 743-854. Because no day 14 peak-response samples were available, repertoires were characterized only after the peak T cell response. Most participants were white British and females outnumbered males, and the authors suggested that clonal diversity may have been underestimated. In the small 56-69-year group, the increase in depth fell short of significance, most likely because of low power. Only five or six AZD1222 recipients were SARS-CoV-2 seropositive at baseline, limiting conclusions about previously exposed vaccinees. After two AZD1222 doses, both the breadth and the depth of spike-specific TCRs were significantly higher than at day 0 and than in MenACWY recipients.

The CDR3 regions of human TCRbeta chains were analyzed by immunosequencing. As for the original processing: Repertoire TCRs were matched against a reference library of SARS-CoV-2-specific TCRs generated with the MIRA antigen-specificity platform. Breadth was defined as the fraction of unique TCRs that were SARS-CoV-2-associated, and depth was defined as the fraction of total T cells that were SARS-CoV-2-associated. Using the MIRA data, each spike-specific TCR was assigned both to the spike region to which the TCR was reactive and to a CD4 or CD8 class. Log10-transformed breadth and depth values were compared by one-way ANOVA with Sidak's multiple comparisons tests. The immuneACCESS repertoire file appears here via TCRdb, limited to in-frame rearrangements. These files lack a portion of the clones; in checked studies, under half of the deficit traces to unresolved V genes, and the cause of the others is not known. That table gives V, J and clone size, and the DNA gave D and trimming. This sample lists about 120,000 clones; approximately 90% were detected once. The top ten clones comprise 3% of the sample.

The time point label on this specimen signifies: about 28 days (+/-7) after the second vaccine dose. Because spike-specific TCR depth and breadth did not differ between the two schedules, AZD1222 recipients who got a second dose at roughly 4 weeks were pooled with those who got a second dose at roughly 12 weeks. Vaccinee samples were obtained from the UK trials COV001 and COV002, which included a single-blind randomized controlled phase 2/3 trial of AZD1222 (ChAdOx1 nCoV-19) in healthy adults. Trial participant PBMC samples were collected at day 0 and day 28 after the second dose for TCRbeta chain sequencing. The CDR3 measures 15 amino acids from cysteine to phenylalanine. Of all the DNA, just the CDR3 is kept, 45 bases in frame from base 1. V drops 4 bases and J drops 3 bases, leaving 13 bases in between. Looking up the germline V gene (reference sequence) yields CDR1 LGHDT and CDR2 YNNKEL. Of note for this clone: The antigen it recognizes is unknown. Base quality data are lacking; no much larger clone is found one base away.

This sample comprised peripheral blood, obtained 28 days after the second AZD1222 dose. The sequence is built from TRBV3-1 (or the pseudogene TRBV3-2) and TRBJ2-1, with the D segment identity uncertain. The clonotype was recovered from an adult who received the AZD1222 COVID-19 vaccine. The DNA sequence is as follows: TGTGCCAGCAGCCTGAGCTCCGGCTTCTACAATGAGCAGTTCTTC. Its translation is CASSLSSGFYNEQFF.